These T cell receptor beta chains were read from a single sample in a study of blood T cell repertoires in COVID-19. The method was immunoSEQ multiplex PCR; TCRdb's version includes in-frame clones alone and lacks a portion of them. The table lists a few hundred thousand clones, around 87% of them singletons. The sample was peripheral blood. The source of these receptors is a man aged 60-69 years with acute or convalescent COVID-19. Each CDR3 is given with its conserved first and last residue. Not every row has a clone size; where given, it reads once, few, many or a size class.

v_call	j_call	clone_size	cdr3_aa
TRBV5-1	TRBJ1-2	.	CASSTTGVDGYTF
TRBV5-1	TRBJ1-1	.	CASSLGGGGAHTEAFF
TRBV27	TRBJ1-5	few	CASSLRGSQPQHF
TRBV9	TRBJ2-3	.	CASSAPIAGGGTDTQYF
TRBV12-3/TRBV12-4	TRBJ1-1	once	CASSFSQGAEAFF
TRBV7-8	TRBJ1-1	.	CASSLSNSMNTEAFF
TRBV11-1	TRBJ2-2	.	CASSFRGRNTGELFF
TRBV27	TRBJ1-5	.	CASSSQGQGRNQPQHF
TRBV5-6	TRBJ2-1	.	CASTSGVTYNEQFF
TRBV5-1	TRBJ1-3	.	CASSWDRGFSGNTIYF
TRBV5-1	TRBJ2-1	.	CASVQLAGAYNEQFF
TRBV18	TRBJ1-1	once	CASSLARGAFF
TRBV18	TRBJ1-1	few	CASSPVTGGAGRTEAFF
TRBV3-1/TRBV3-2	TRBJ1-4	.	CASSRYRGQGEKLFF
TRBV14	TRBJ2-5	.	CASSLRGAETQYF
TRBV5-1	TRBJ2-3	.	CASSGAGAGTDTQYF
TRBV25-1	TRBJ1-1	few	CASMGLIAFF
TRBV19	TRBJ2-7	.	CASSIGLASGYEQYF
TRBV5-1	TRBJ2-7	.	CASSQSRGSGYEQYF
TRBV6-2/TRBV6-3	TRBJ1-5	few	CASSVPAGGNQPQHF
TRBV13	TRBJ2-5	few	CASSLEGASGETQYF
TRBV6-5	TRBJ1-5	.	CASAEYSNQPQHF
TRBV10-3	TRBJ1-1	.	CAIAAAGTDTEAFF
TRBV7-8	TRBJ1-5	.	CASSLAGGGNQPQHF
TRBV27	TRBJ2-2	.	CASSPGTTNTGELFF
TRBV9	TRBJ2-1	.	CASSVVGQGADEQFF
TRBV5-1	TRBJ2-7	.	CASSLGASGQGTYEQYF
TRBV5-1	TRBJ2-2	.	CASSAGTGRANTGELFF